These 14 T cell receptor beta chains share one sample of origin, sequenced in a study of cytomegalovirus exposure and HLA in healthy donors. The PCR had 60 Vbeta and 13 Jbeta primers. The protocol was immunoSEQ multiplex PCR, while the TCRdb copy is restricted to in-frame clones and leaves out a portion. This sample's clone table lists about 200,000 clones. Sequencing was performed on PBMCs. The receptors come from a girl aged 2 to 10 in good health and CMV-seropositive.

The chain is built from TRBV9 and TRBJ2-7; D perhaps matches TRBD1 (6 bases). This CDR3 has 18 amino acids. CDR1 is SGDLS, CDR2 YYNGEE, per germline. Trimming stripped 4 bases from V and 0 bases from J, with 23 bases between. For the CDR3, the DNA is TGTGCCAGCAGCAAAGGTGGAACAGGGCCACAAATCTCCTACGAGCAGTACTTC. Its translation is CASSKGGTGPQISYEQYF.

J is TRBJ1-2 and V is TRBV18; no definite D call. Germline lookup yields CDR1 KGHSH and CDR2 LQKENI. The V end lost 1 base, the J end lost 2 bases, and 8 bases lay between the germline ends. This CDR3 is built from 14 residues. CDR3 region: CASSPLDGNYGYTF. In DNA, the CDR3 is TGTGCCAGCTCACCACTAGACGGGAACTATGGCTACACCTTC.

This chain uses TRBV29-1 with TRBJ2-5, with D perhaps TRBD2 (6 bases). Germline lookup yields CDR1 SQVTM and CDR2 ANQGSEA. The CDR3 spans 14 residues. V gave up 2 bases and J gave up 5 bases, with 15 bases separating them. CDR3 in amino acids: CSVESGGPGETQYF. The DNA for the CDR3 is TGCAGCGTTGAATCTGGAGGGCCCGGGGAGACCCAGTACTTC.

The V gene is TRBV5-1, the J gene TRBJ2-3; 9 nucleotides line up with TRBD2. The ends lost 2 bases at V and 8 bases at J; junction bases unmatched: 12. Germline assignment: CDR1 SGHRS and CDR2 YFSETQ. The CDR3 sequence is 16 residues long. The CDR3 nucleotides read TGCGCCAGCAGCTTATCGTCTAGCGGGATTCGGGGTACGCAGTATTTT. It encodes CASSLSSSGIRGTQYF.

CDR3 coding DNA: TGTGCCAGTAGTTCCAGGGGGCGCACAGATACGCAGTATTTT. It specifies CASSSRGRTDTQYF. The J gene is TRBJ2-3, the V gene TRBV19, with TRBD1 identical over 8 bases. This CDR3 spans 14 amino acids. The germline V gene has CDR1 LNHDA and CDR2 SQIVND (reference sequence). With V trimmed by 5 bases and J by 1 base, 2 bases remained unmatched.

The V gene is TRBV18, the J gene TRBJ2-2; D may be TRBD1 (5 bases). CDR3 length equals 15 residues. Between the trimmed V and J ends, which lost 1 base and 7 bases, there was a span of 13 bases. CDR1 and CDR2 from the germline V gene are KGHSH and LQKENI. DNA of the CDR3: TGTGCCAGCTCACCACTAGGGGCGTCGGACGGGGAGCTGTTTTTT. Amino acids: CASSPLGASDGELFF.

V and J are TRBV9 and TRBJ2-2; 8 bases align to TRBD1. V lost 3 bases to trimming and J lost 6 bases; unmatched junction nucleotides: 4. The CDR3 has 14 amino acids. The germline CDR1 and CDR2 sequences are SGDLS and YYNGEE. CDR3: CASSATGAAGELFF. The CDR3 nucleotides read TGTGCCAGCAGCGCGACAGGGGCGGCCGGGGAGCTGTTTTTT.

This chain links TRBV27 with TRBJ2-7; TRBD2 matches 10 bases. With 5 bases clipped from V and 2 bases from J, the junction kept 12 bases outside the gene matches. Per germline, CDR1 MNHEY and CDR2 SMNVEV (reference sequence). The length of the CDR3 is 17 residues. The CDR3 spells CASSLQPLAGGAYEQYF. CDR3 nucleotide sequence: TGTGCCAGCAGTCTCCAACCTTTAGCGGGAGGCGCCTACGAGCAGTACTTC.

The chain joins TRBV19 to TRBJ2-7; TRBD2 agrees at 8 bases. J gave up 5 bases and V 5 bases, and 8 bases lay outside the gene matches. This CDR3 region has 14 residues. The germline CDR1 and CDR2 sequences are LNHDA and SQIVND (reference sequence). The DNA of the CDR3 is TGTGCCAGTAGTCTAAGCGGGAGTGGGAACGAGCAGTACTTC. This codes for CASSLSGSGNEQYF.

J is TRBJ1-1 and V is TRBV30; D is perhaps TRBD1 (5 bases). V was pared by 0 bases and J by 7 bases, with 12 bases between. The CDR3 has 13 residues. Germline V gene lookup returns CDR1 GTSNPN and CDR2 SVGIG (reference sequence). CDR3 sequence (DNA): TGTGCCTGGAGTGTACAGGTTCATGGTGAAGCTTTCTTT. It is translated as CAWSVQVHGEAFF.

The chain joins TRBV27 to TRBJ2-7, with unresolved D. Germline CDR1 MNHEY, CDR2 SMNVEV (reference sequence). V shed 2 bases and J shed 0 bases, with 8 bases lying between them. This CDR3 comprises 14 residues. The DNA for the CDR3 is TGTGCCAGCAGTTTAAGGCACAGCTCCTACGAGCAGTACTTC. Translating it yields CASSLRHSSYEQYF.

The V call is TRBV7-9, the J call TRBJ2-1; 7 nucleotides match TRBD2. Germline V gene data show CDR1 as SEHNR and CDR2 as FQNEAQ (reference sequence). This CDR3 spans 14 amino acids. Trimming cost V 6 bases and J 5 bases; bases outside gene matches: 7. The CDR3 nucleotides read TGTGCCAGCAGACAGGCCGGGAGGAACAATGAGCAGTTCTTC. It specifies CASRQAGRNNEQFF.

V usage is TRBV7-9 and J usage is TRBJ2-5; a weak D match, TRBD2 (6 bases). V was trimmed by 5 bases and J by 3 bases, leaving 10 bases between them. This CDR3 contains 13 residues. The germline V gene has CDR1 SEHNR and CDR2 FQNEAQ (reference sequence). CDR3 residues: CASSRGTKETQYF. The CDR3 DNA follows: TGTGCCAGCAGCCGCGGGACGAAAGAGACCCAGTACTTC. The variable domain in full, with the rest retrieved from reference TRBV7-9 and TRBJ2-5, is DTGVSQNPRHKITKRGQNVTFRCDPISEHNRLYWYRQTLGQGPEFLTYFQNEAQLEKSRLLSDRFSAERPKGSFSTLEIQRTEQGDSAMYLCASSRGTKETQYFGPGTRLLVL.

This chain uses TRBV28 with TRBJ2-7; D is possibly TRBD1 (6 bases). Trimming stripped 6 bases from V and 0 bases from J, with 12 bases between. The V gene's germline CDR1 is MDHEN and CDR2 SYDVKM. CDR3 length: 14 residues. This CDR3 reads CASRSRDNSYEQYF. The CDR3 DNA reads as TGTGCCAGCAGATCCCGGGACAACTCCTACGAGCAGTACTTC.